This T cell receptor (beta chain) was sequenced during a study of T cells in Graves' hyperthyroidism and ophthalmopathy. Overall study context: Peripheral blood was taken when the disease was first diagnosed, before any treatment began.

TCR beta CDR3 regions were amplified from RNA. Primed by the HTBI set, a first-round RT-PCR was run on the TCR CDR3. TCRdb passed the multiplex PCR reads through MiXCR, listing each CDR3 protein once. The sample has approximately 350,000 distinct CDR3 sequences, roughly 15% seen once. Study-wide points: Before onset, ophthalmopathy was predicted by the model a median 6.5 months earlier.

This clonotype showed up just a few times. As yet, its antigen is unknown. Any patient presenting with uncontrolled infection, other autoimmune disease, pregnancy or lactation was left out. Looked up from germline, CDR1 is SGHRS and CDR2 is YFSETQ. CDR3 length: 13 residues. With 4 bases clipped from V and 7 bases from J, the junction kept 7 bases outside the gene matches. Sequenced: blood. The sequence was obtained from a woman aged 55-69 years with Graves' ophthalmopathy. This chain connects TRBV5-1 to TRBJ2-7; 8 bases map to TRBD2. The CDR3 DNA reads as TGCGCCAGCAGCGCGGGAGGAAGTCAGGAGCAGTACTTC. It encodes CASSAGGSQEQYF.